This TCR beta chain originates from a study of CD8 T cells in Susac syndrome. RNA totalling about 0.5 to 1 ug underwent reverse transcription with random hexamers. TCRdb passed the immunoSEQ multiplex PCR reads through MiXCR, listing each CDR3 protein once. Here the sample spans approximately 190,000 distinct CDR3 sequences, roughly 95% being singletons. The source material was CD4+ T cells from PBMCs. This TCR derives from a human donor with Susac syndrome.

In DNA form, the CDR3 reads TGTGCCACCACGGCAGGGGGCCTTGAGCAGTTCTTC. Encoded protein: CATTAGGLEQFF. The V gene is TRBV6-1, the J gene TRBJ2-1; 8 positions match TRBD1. CDR3 length: 12 residues. J lost 9 bases, V lost 10 bases, and 8 bases had no gene match. The germline V gene has CDR1 MNHNS and CDR2 SASEGT.